Listed below are T cell receptor beta chains from one sample, sequenced in a study of CD8 T cells in ankylosing spondylitis. MiXCR was run by TCRdb on the 5' RACE reads, yielding one entry per CDR3 protein. The table lists just under 550,000 distinct CDR3 sequences, roughly 12% of them singletons. Input material: blood, either unsorted or a sorted T cell fraction (not recorded which). These receptors were obtained from a male donor with ankylosing spondylitis. Both conserved end residues are part of each CDR3. Each record gives: J gene, V gene, CDR3 protein.

>TRBJ2-6|TRBV5-1
CASSLEPAGANVLTF
>TRBJ2-3|TRBV7-9
CASVGTDTQYF
>TRBJ2-7|TRBV27
CASSSGSPEQYF
>TRBJ1-5|TRBV20-1
CSAIPGQGAGGQPQHF
>TRBJ1-1|TRBV20-1
CSARRAGRMGDEAFF
>TRBJ2-1|TRBV15
CATSGAPSGAYNEQFF
>TRBJ1-1|TRBV12-3/TRBV12-4
CASNRGRGLNTEAFF
>TRBJ2-5|TRBV9
CASSPTGTGAGETQYF
>TRBJ2-7|TRBV5-6
CASSLAARRSSYEQYF
>TRBJ1-4|TRBV11-3
CASSSHREKSTNEKLFF
>TRBJ1-1|TRBV21-1
CASSLNQGARMRNTEAFF
>TRBJ2-5|TRBV4-1
CASSQGKETQYF